Listed below are T cell receptor beta chains from one sample, sequenced in a study of blood T cell repertoires in COVID-19. Sequenced by immunoSEQ multiplex PCR; TCRdb stores in-frame clones only, minus some. The sample has approximately 54,000 clones; roughly 88% are singletons. Sequencing input: peripheral blood. Receptor source: a human donor in a cohort sampled during active COVID-19. The CDR3 runs from the conserved cysteine through the conserved F or W. The D gene is left open where the match is weak. Only some rows state a clone size, as once, few, many or a class for expanded clones.

>TRBV7-9|NA|TRBJ2-1|TRBD2
TGTGCCAGCAGCTTAATTGGCACGGAGCGGGGGACTTACAATGAGCAGTTCTTC
CASSLIGTERGTYNEQFF
>TRBV19|NA|TRBJ1-2|TRBD1
TGTGCCAGTAGTATAGATCGAAGGGACAGGTCCTATGGCTACACCTTC
CASSIDRRDRSYGYTF
>TRBV7-6|NA|TRBJ2-5|NA
TGTGCCAGCAGCTTGAACAGGGTGAAGACCCAGTACTTC
CASSLNRVKTQYF
>TRBV6-2/TRBV6-3|NA|TRBJ2-3|TRBD1
TGTGCCAGCAGCTGGACAGGGAGCGCAGATACGCAGTATTTT
CASSWTGSADTQYF
>TRBV5-4|NA|TRBJ2-5|TRBD1
TGTGCCAGCAGCGCTGACAGGGCCCAAGAGACCCAGTACTTC
CASSADRAQETQYF
>TRBV9|NA|TRBJ2-3|NA
TGTGCCAGCAGCGTAGGACACACTAGCACAGATACGCAGTATTTT
CASSVGHTSTDTQYF
>TRBV5-5|NA|TRBJ2-1|NA
TGTGCCAGCAGCCCTCAGGGGATCAATGAGCAGTTCTTC
CASSPQGINEQFF
>TRBV5-1|few|TRBJ2-2|TRBD2
TGCGCCAGCAGCTGGGTAGCGGGGAACACCGGGGAGCTGTTTTTT
CASSWVAGNTGELFF
>TRBV6-6|once|TRBJ1-2|NA
TGTGCCAGCAGTTACTCGAGTTATGGCTACACCTTC
CASSYSSYGYTF
>TRBV18|NA|TRBJ2-1|NA
TGTGCCAGCTCACCACCCGGGAGCGCCAATGAGCAGTTCTTC
CASSPPGSANEQFF
>TRBV7-2|NA|TRBJ2-7|TRBD2
TGTGCCAGCAGCCCCGCCCAACTAGCGGGGGCGGGGGAGCAGTACTTC
CASSPAQLAGAGEQYF
>TRBV6-5|NA|TRBJ2-7|NA
TGTGCCAGCAGGCCGGACGGAAGGGCGGGCGAGCAGTACTTC
CASRPDGRAGEQYF
>TRBV10-3|NA|TRBJ2-1|NA
TGTGCCATCAGTATAGGAGTCCACTACAATGAGCAGTTCTTC
CAISIGVHYNEQFF
>TRBV5-1|NA|TRBJ2-1|TRBD2
TGCGCCAGCAGCGGTAGCGGGGCCTTCTACAATGAGCAGTTCTTC
CASSGSGAFYNEQFF
>TRBV9|NA|TRBJ2-1|NA
TGTGCCAGCAGCCTCCCCTCTAGCCAGAATATCTATGAGCAGTTCTTC
CASSLPSSQNIYEQFF
>TRBV29-1|NA|TRBJ2-7|TRBD1
TGCAGCGTGGGACAGGGGAAAGGCTCCTACGAGCAGTACTTC
CSVGQGKGSYEQYF
>TRBV7-3|NA|TRBJ2-4|NA
TGTGCCAGCAGCTTAGCTCCCGCGGACATTCAGTACTTC
CASSLAPADIQYF
>TRBV15|NA|TRBJ1-5|NA
TGTGCCACCAGCATGCGAAATAGCAATCAGCCCCAGCATTTT
CATSMRNSNQPQHF
>TRBV7-2|few|TRBJ2-1|NA
TGTGCCAGCAGCTTAGACTTTTCCTACAATGAGCAGTTCTTC
CASSLDFSYNEQFF
>TRBV5-1|NA|TRBJ2-1|TRBD2
TGCGCCAGCAGCTCGGGACTAGACGCGGGCATAGGGAATGAGCAGTTCTTC
CASSSGLDAGIGNEQFF
>TRBV4-3|NA|TRBJ2-1|TRBD2
TGCGCCAGCAGCTACGGACTAGCGGTGTACAATGAGCAGTTCTTC
CASSYGLAVYNEQFF
>TRBV6-4|NA|TRBJ2-3|NA
TGTGCCAGCAAAATGGACCAGGGGCGTAGTACAGATACGCAGTATTTT
CASKMDQGRSTDTQYF
>TRBV25-1|once|TRBJ1-1|TRBD1
TGTGCCAGCAGTGAAATGGGGACAGGGGGAGGAACTGAAGCTTTCTTT
CASSEMGTGGGTEAFF
>TRBV15|NA|TRBJ1-5|NA
TGTGCCACCAGCAGGGGGCTCAATCAGCCCCAGCATTTT
CATSRGLNQPQHF
>TRBV28|NA|TRBJ2-2|NA
TGTGCCAGCAAACCGACAGCTATTGCCGGGGAGCTGTTTTTT
CASKPTAIAGELFF
>TRBV7-9|NA|TRBJ2-1|TRBD1
TGTGCCAGCAGCCGTTTGGACAGGGCTCCCTACAATGAGCAGTTCTTC
CASSRLDRAPYNEQFF
>TRBV10-3|once|TRBJ2-2|NA
TGTGCCATCTCTCGACAGTCCCAAGGGGAGCTGTTTTTT
CAISRQSQGELFF
>TRBV7-6|NA|TRBJ2-3|NA
TGTGCCAGCAGCGTAACAGGGACGCGAGATACGCAGTATTTT
CASSVTGTRDTQYF
>TRBV15|few|TRBJ2-4|NA
TGTGCCACCAGCAGAGATCGGGACAAACGGAGCGAAAACATTCAGTACTTC
CATSRDRDKRSENIQYF
>TRBV10-3|NA|TRBJ1-5|NA
TGTGCCACCGTACAGGGTCTTAGCAATCAGCCCCAGCATTTT
CATVQGLSNQPQHF
>TRBV7-2|NA|TRBJ2-7|NA
TGTGCCAGCAGCTTAGTAGAGATTCAGTACTTC
CASSLVEIQYF
>TRBV4-2|NA|TRBJ2-7|TRBD2
TGTGCCAGCAGCCAAGGGGCCGTACCGGGACTAGTTTACGAGCAGTACTTC
CASSQGAVPGLVYEQYF
>TRBV18|NA|TRBJ2-5|NA
TGTGCCAGCTCACCACCCTCAGGGCAAGAGACCCAGTACTTC
CASSPPSGQETQYF
>TRBV10-2|NA|TRBJ2-2|NA
TGCGCCAGCAAGACAGGGAACACCGGGGAGCTGTTTTTT
CASKTGNTGELFF
>TRBV6-5|NA|TRBJ1-1|NA
TGTGCCAGCACCCGGGACACTGAAGCTTTCTTT
CASTRDTEAFF
>TRBV29-1|NA|TRBJ2-1|TRBD2
TGCAGCGTTGAAGATCTCGCTAGCGGGCCCTTCAATGAGCAGTTCTTC
CSVEDLASGPFNEQFF
>TRBV4-1|NA|TRBJ1-4|NA
TGCGCCAGCAGCCAGAGGAGGGCCGGAGATGAAAAACTGTTTTTT
CASSQRRAGDEKLFF
>TRBV4-3|NA|TRBJ2-7|NA
TGCGCCAGCAGCCAAGCGGTGTCAGCTAAAGGGGCCTACGAGCAGTACTTC
CASSQAVSAKGAYEQYF
>TRBV5-4|NA|TRBJ1-6|TRBD1
TGTGCCAGCAGCCGGGGACAGGGGGCGACGGATTCACCCCTCCACTTT
CASSRGQGATDSPLHF
>TRBV5-8|NA|TRBJ2-5|TRBD1
TGTGCCAGCAGCTTGCGGACAGGGGGCCTAGAGACCCAGTACTTC
CASSLRTGGLETQYF
>TRBV3-1/TRBV3-2|NA|TRBJ2-5|NA
TGTGCCAGCAGGCGAGGACACGAACAAGAGACCCAGTACTTC
CASRRGHEQETQYF
>TRBV5-1|NA|TRBJ2-3|TRBD1
TGCGCCAGCAGCTTGGGCCAGGGGGCAGATACGCAGTATTTT
CASSLGQGADTQYF
>TRBV9|NA|TRBJ2-7|TRBD2
TGTGCCAGCAGCGTCGGGACTAGCGGGAGTAGGAACGAGCAGTACTTC
CASSVGTSGSRNEQYF
>TRBV7-8|NA|TRBJ2-1|TRBD1
TGTGCCAGCAGCTTACGGGACAGGGGGCCCTACAATGAGCAGTTCTTC
CASSLRDRGPYNEQFF